Sequencing of this T cell receptor beta chain was carried out in a study of shared clonotypes between healthy human individuals. This clone was seen only a few times. In the same sample, other DNA sequences code for this CDR3. The assay ran at deep level. This table comes from immunoSEQ multiplex PCR, and its TCRdb copy is limited to in-frame clones, with some not included. Seen here are 2.3 million or so clones, 80% to 95% observed once, and the top ten hold 0.39%. V was clipped by 5 bases and J by 6 bases, with 8 bases between them. Per germline, CDR1 MDHEN and CDR2 SYDVKM. This CDR3 has 12 amino acids.

This TCR derives from a young man in good health. Some clones in this sample may be carry-over from other donors' samples. What was sequenced was naive CD4+ T cells from PBMCs. Subset in this sample: CD45RA+ positively selected. The genes are TRBV28 and TRBJ1-5; D remains ambiguous. For the CDR3, the DNA is TGTGCCAGCAGTCCTCCCGGTCAGCCCCAGCATTTT. This encodes CASSPPGQPQHF.